Here is one TCR beta chain with its context. These data are taken from a study of blood T cell repertoires in COVID-19. Study-wide background: From the United States, Italy and Spain came samples of acute and convalescent COVID-19. Sample material is recorded as cDNA or gDNA derived from T cells, B-cell-depleted T cells, or PBMCs.

Per the original methods: Researchers report that nucleated cell counts were estimated from reference gene primer amplification. Only in-frame clones appear in the TCRdb table, and some are missing; sequencing was by immunoSEQ multiplex PCR. Clone size and V and J calls were adopted from that table, with D and trimming inferred from the DNA. The table lists about 130,000 clones, 70% to 85% of them singletons. Sequenced input: peripheral blood. This TCR was sampled from a woman between 50 and 59 years old with acute or convalescent COVID-19.

The CDR3 protein is CASSLAGEDTIYF. Here the CDR3 DNA reads TGTGCCAGCAGCTTAGCGGGGGAGGACACCATATATTTT. This chain connects TRBV7-9 to TRBJ1-3; tentative D call: TRBD1 (5 bases). The CDR3 extends over 13 amino acids. From germline, CDR1 is SEHNR and CDR2 FQNEAQ (reference sequence). Between the trimmed V and J ends, which lost 0 bases and 8 bases, there was a span of 8 bases. Combining the CDR3 with reference TRBV7-9 and TRBJ1-3 gives the whole variable domain DTGVSQNPRHKITKRGQNVTFRCDPISEHNRLYWYRQTLGQGPEFLTYFQNEAQLEKSRLLSDRFSAERPKGSFSTLEIQRTEQGDSAMYLCASSLAGEDTIYFGEGSWLTVV.